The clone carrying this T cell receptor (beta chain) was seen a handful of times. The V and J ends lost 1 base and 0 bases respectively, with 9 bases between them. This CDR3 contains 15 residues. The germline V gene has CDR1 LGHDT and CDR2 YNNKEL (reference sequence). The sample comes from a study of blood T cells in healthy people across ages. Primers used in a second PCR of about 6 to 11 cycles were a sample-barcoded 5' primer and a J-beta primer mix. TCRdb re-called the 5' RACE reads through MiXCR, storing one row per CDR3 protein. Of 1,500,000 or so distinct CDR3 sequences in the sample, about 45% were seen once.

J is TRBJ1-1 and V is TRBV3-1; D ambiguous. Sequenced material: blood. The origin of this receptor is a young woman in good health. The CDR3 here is CASSQVPSLNTEAFF. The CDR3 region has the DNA TGTGCCAGCAGCCAAGTACCCTCACTGAACACTGAAGCTTTCTTT.